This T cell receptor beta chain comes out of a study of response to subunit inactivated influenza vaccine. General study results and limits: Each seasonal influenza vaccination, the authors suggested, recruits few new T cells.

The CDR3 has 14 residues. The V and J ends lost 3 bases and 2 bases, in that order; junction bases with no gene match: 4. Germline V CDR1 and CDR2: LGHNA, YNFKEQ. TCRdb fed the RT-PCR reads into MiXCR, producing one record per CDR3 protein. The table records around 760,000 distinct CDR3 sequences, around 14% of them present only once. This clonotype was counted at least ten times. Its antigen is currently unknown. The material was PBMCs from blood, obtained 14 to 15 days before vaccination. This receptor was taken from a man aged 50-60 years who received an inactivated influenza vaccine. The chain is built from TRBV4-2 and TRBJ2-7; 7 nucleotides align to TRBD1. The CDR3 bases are TGTGCCAGCAGCCAGGGACAGAGCACCTACGAGCAGTACTTC. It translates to CASSQGQSTYEQYF.